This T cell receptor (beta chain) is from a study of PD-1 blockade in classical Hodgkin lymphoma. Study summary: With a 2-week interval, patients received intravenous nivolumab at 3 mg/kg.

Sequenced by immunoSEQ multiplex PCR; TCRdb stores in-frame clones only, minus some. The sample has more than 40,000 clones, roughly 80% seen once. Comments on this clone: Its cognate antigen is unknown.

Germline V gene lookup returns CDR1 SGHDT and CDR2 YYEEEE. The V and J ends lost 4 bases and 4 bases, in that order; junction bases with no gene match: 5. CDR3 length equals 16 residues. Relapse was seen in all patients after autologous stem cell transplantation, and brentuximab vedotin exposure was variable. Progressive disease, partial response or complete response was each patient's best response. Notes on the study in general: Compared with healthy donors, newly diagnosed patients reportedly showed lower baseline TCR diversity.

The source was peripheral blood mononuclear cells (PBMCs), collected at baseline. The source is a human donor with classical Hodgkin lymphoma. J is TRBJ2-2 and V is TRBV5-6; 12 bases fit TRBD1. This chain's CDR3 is CASSPGTGGGTGELFF. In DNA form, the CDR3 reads TGTGCCAGCAGCCCTGGGACAGGGGGCGGCACCGGGGAGCTGTTTTTT.